A single sample gave rise to the 32 T cell receptor beta chains below, sequenced in a study of long-term antiretroviral therapy in people with HIV (dated by TCRdb to the early 2020s). Sequencing of the TRB variable region was done with the immunoSEQ hsTCRB v3.0 assay at survey level resolution. TCRdb obtained this table from immuneACCESS and retained in-frame rearrangements with V and J assigned. These tables miss some clones; where compared with another copy, unresolved V genes account for less than half of the shortfall, and the remainder is unexplained. Counted in this sample were roughly 28,000 clones; 75% to 85% of them appeared once. Of the sample, approximately 7% falls within the top ten clones. The specimen comprised unsorted PBMCs, sampled 0.3 years after starting antiretroviral therapy. These receptors came from a man in his forties or fifties with HIV.

This clone was counted only a few times. This chain links TRBV29-1 with TRBJ2-3; TRBD1 is a possible D gene (6 bases). From germline, CDR1 is SQVTM and CDR2 ANQGSEA. This CDR3 spans 16 amino acids. The ends were cut back, 0 bases at V and 4 bases at J, with 17 bases in the middle. In nucleotides, the CDR3 is TGCAGCGTTGAAGATCGTAGGCCAGGGGTGGCAGATACGCAGTATTTT. Its translation: CSVEDRRPGVADTQYF.

This chain joins TRBV30 and TRBJ1-1; the D is unclear. V shed 4 bases and J shed 1 base, with 10 bases lying between them. The V gene's germline CDR1 is GTSNPN and CDR2 SVGIG (reference sequence). The CDR3 sequence is 13 residues long. The CDR3 is CAWNLAKNTEAFF. CDR3 sequence (DNA): TGTGCCTGGAATTTGGCCAAGAACACTGAAGCTTTCTTT.

The V gene is TRBV7-2, the J gene TRBJ2-1, with a possible D match to TRBD1 (6 bases). CDR3 length: 15 amino acids. Looked up from germline, CDR1 is SGHTA and CDR2 is FQGNSA. With 3 bases removed from V and 3 bases from J, the gap between germline ends came to 12 bases. The CDR3 sequence: CASSFARTVYNEQFF. The CDR3, as DNA: TGTGCCAGCAGCTTCGCGAGGACAGTCTACAATGAGCAGTTCTTC.

The chain recombines TRBV5-4 with TRBJ1-1, with D possibly TRBD1 on 6 matching bases. Looked up from germline, CDR1 is SGHNT and CDR2 is YYREEE (reference sequence). Trimming took 0 bases from V and 4 from J, leaving 19 bases between them. This CDR3 spans 17 amino acids. The CDR3 sequence is CASSLEGPLQGGTEAFF. The CDR3, as DNA: TGTGCCAGCAGCTTGGAAGGTCCTTTACAGGGTGGCACTGAAGCTTTCTTT. Variable domain in full (rest from reference TRBV5-4 and TRBJ1-1): ETGVTQSPTHLIKTRGQQVTLRCSSQSGHNTVSWYQQALGQGPQFIFQYYREEENGRGNFPPRFSGLQFPNYSSELNVNALELDDSALYLCASSLEGPLQGGTEAFFGQGTRLTVV.

The CDR3, as DNA: TGTGCCAGCAGCCCCTTAGCCAAAAACATTCAGTACTTC. Protein: CASSPLAKNIQYF. This chain uses TRBV14 with TRBJ2-4; no definite D call. V was trimmed by 4 bases and J by 0 bases, leaving 4 bases between them. The germline V gene encodes CDR1 SGHDN and CDR2 FVKESK. The CDR3 has 13 amino acids.

V usage is TRBV27 and J usage is TRBJ2-3, with a tentative D call TRBD1 (6 bases). This CDR3 is 15 amino acids long. The V gene lost 4 bases and the J gene lost 4 bases, with 15 bases spanning the gap. From germline, CDR1 is MNHEY and CDR2 SMNVEV (reference sequence). Here the CDR3 reads CASSYLQGLADTQYF. The CDR3 bases are TGTGCCAGCAGTTACTTACAGGGTTTGGCAGATACGCAGTATTTT.

V gene TRBV6-6 combines with J gene TRBJ2-2, with D maybe TRBD1 (5 bases). The CDR3 is 12 residues long. From germline, CDR1 is MNHNY and CDR2 SVGAGI (reference sequence). The V and J ends lost 7 bases and 6 bases respectively, with 9 bases between them. The CDR3 reads CASNSGSGELFF. CDR3 nucleotide sequence: TGTGCCAGCAACTCAGGGTCCGGGGAGCTGTTTTTT.

The V gene is TRBV28, the J gene TRBJ2-7, with TRBD1 as a possible D gene (6 bases). The V end lost 5 bases, the J end lost 6 bases, and 20 bases lay between the germline ends. The CDR3 consists of 15 residues. Germline loops: CDR1 MDHEN, CDR2 SYDVKM. Here the CDR3 reads CASSLPSQGLGEQYF. DNA for the CDR3: TGTGCCAGCAGTCTTCCCTCACAGGGCTTGGGCGAGCAGTACTTC.

This rearrangement joins TRBV7-9 to TRBJ2-1; perhaps D is TRBD1 or TRBD2 (7 bases each). The CDR3 contains 17 residues. Per germline, CDR1 SEHNR and CDR2 FQNEAQ (reference sequence). V lost 3 bases, J lost 2 bases, and 17 bases lay in between. The CDR3: CASSFPGGTGAYNEQFF. Written as DNA, the CDR3 is TGTGCCAGCAGCTTTCCGGGGGGAACAGGGGCCTACAATGAGCAGTTCTTC.

The rearrangement joins TRBV15 to TRBJ2-1, with D unresolved. Looked up from germline, CDR1 is LNHNV and CDR2 is YYDKDF (reference sequence). V was pared by 4 bases and J by 5 bases, with 6 bases between. The CDR3 runs to 12 residues. The CDR3 nucleotides read TGTGCCACCAGCACGCACCACAATGAGCAGTTCTTC. This translates into CATSTHHNEQFF.

The CDR3 DNA is TGCGCCAGCAGCTCAAGTTGGGGGGGGCGCACAGATACGCAGTATTTT. This encodes CASSSSWGGRTDTQYF. The chain recombines TRBV4-3 with TRBJ2-3; the D gene is possibly TRBD2 (7 bases). Germline assignment: CDR1 LGHNA and CDR2 YSLEER. Trimming removed 5 bases from V and 1 base from J, with 16 bases in between. This CDR3 is built from 16 residues.

The chain couples TRBV5-1 to TRBJ2-5; the D call may be TRBD1 or TRBD2 (6 bases each). V was trimmed by 4 bases and J by 4 bases, leaving 17 bases between them. The germline CDR1 and CDR2 sequences are SGHRS and YFSETQ. CDR3 length: 15 residues. For the CDR3, the DNA is TGCGCCAGCAGCACCGGGCCCCGGGGGCTAGAGACCCAGTACTTC. Translating gives CASSTGPRGLETQYF.

The rearrangement links TRBV14 to TRBJ2-1; D may match TRBD1 or TRBD2 (5 bases each). Germline CDR1 and CDR2: SGHDN and FVKESK. V was shortened by 0 bases and J by 9 bases, with 15 bases between the two germline ends. The CDR3 has 15 amino acids. CDR3: CASSQDGGWGLEQFF. In nucleotides, the CDR3 is TGTGCCAGCAGCCAAGATGGGGGTTGGGGCCTTGAGCAGTTCTTC.

The V gene is TRBV19, the J gene TRBJ2-6, with D possibly TRBD1 on 6 matching bases. This CDR3 is built from 15 residues. V lost 3 bases and J 2 bases, leaving 8 bases between the germline ends. CDR1 is LNHDA, CDR2 SQIVND, per germline (reference sequence). The CDR3 DNA reads TGTGCCAGTAGTATCACAGGGCCTGGGGCCAACGTCCTGACTTTC. This sequence encodes CASSITGPGANVLTF.

J is TRBJ2-7 and V is TRBV6-6, with D possibly being TRBD1 or TRBD2 (5 bases each). The germline V gene has CDR1 MNHNY and CDR2 SVGAGI (reference sequence). The CDR3 is 13 residues long. The V and J ends lost 5 bases and 7 bases respectively, with 15 bases between them. CDR3 nucleotide sequence: TGTGCCAGCAGTCCCGGGACCCTCTATGAGCAGTACTTC. Amino acids: CASSPGTLYEQYF.

The chain carries TRBV6-5 and TRBJ1-5; D is uncertain. V lost 6 bases, J lost 5 bases, and 11 bases lay in between. CDR1 and CDR2 from the germline V gene are MNHEY and SVGAGI. The CDR3 runs 13 residues. The DNA of the CDR3 is TGTGCCAGCAGGAGGCGTAGGGATCAGCCCCAGCATTTT. This sequence encodes CASRRRRDQPQHF.

The rearrangement links TRBV6-5 to TRBJ1-2; D ambiguous. Germline assignment: CDR1 MNHEY and CDR2 SVGAGI. The ends were cut back, 6 bases at V and 0 bases at J, with 8 bases in the middle. The CDR3 covers 13 residues. The CDR3 region is CASRTRSNYGYTF. CDR3 bases: TGTGCCAGCAGAACTCGTTCTAACTATGGCTACACCTTC.

Only a few counts were recorded for this clone. The genes are TRBV4-1 and TRBJ1-6, with D maybe TRBD1 (5 bases). Germline V gene lookup returns CDR1 MGHRA and CDR2 YSYEKL. V lost 4 bases to trimming and J lost 10 bases, with 14 bases between them. The CDR3 is 14 amino acids. This CDR3 is CASSPEGRLSPLHF. The DNA for the CDR3 is TGCGCCAGCAGCCCCGAGGGACGTCTCTCACCCCTCCACTTT.

This chain joins TRBV4-3 and TRBJ1-5, with D perhaps matching TRBD1 (6 bases). The germline V gene encodes CDR1 LGHNA and CDR2 YSLEER. V was trimmed by 2 bases and J by 7 bases, leaving 15 bases between them. There are 15 residues in the CDR3. In nucleotides, the CDR3 is TGCGCCAGCAGCCAACTTTGGGGGGGCTCCCAGCCCCAGCATTTT. Its translation is CASSQLWGGSQPQHF.

The chain carries TRBV6-1 and TRBJ1-4; TRBD1 matches at 8 bases. Germline values: CDR1 MNHNS, CDR2 SASEGT. V dropped 7 bases and J dropped 8; count of bases not matched to a gene: 6. This CDR3 region has 13 residues. CDR3: CASNGQGREKLFF. The CDR3, as DNA: TGTGCCAGCAACGGACAGGGAAGGGAAAAACTGTTTTTT.

The rearrangement joins TRBV2 to TRBJ1-1, with TRBD1 as a possible D gene (6 bases). With 5 bases removed from V and 4 bases from J, the gap between germline ends came to 11 bases. CDR3 length: 13 residues. The V gene's germline CDR1 is SNHLY and CDR2 FYNNEI. The CDR3 DNA reads TGTGCCAGCAGTAAAACAGGGTTCACTGAAGCTTTCTTT. Translation: CASSKTGFTEAFF. The complete variable domain, with remaining parts taken from reference TRBV2 and TRBJ1-1, reads EPEVTQTPSHQVTQMGQEVILRCVPISNHLYFYWYRQILGQKVEFLVSFYNNEISEKSEIFDDQFSVERPDGSNFTLKIRSTKLEDSAMYFCASSKTGFTEAFFGQGTRLTVV.

This chain uses TRBV5-1 with TRBJ1-4; possibly TRBD1 for D (6 bases). Germline V gene sequence: CDR1 SGHRS, CDR2 YFSETQ. The germline V and J ends were trimmed by 5 bases and 8 bases, with 16 bases remaining between them. The CDR3 consists of 14 residues. CDR3 coding DNA: TGCGCCAGCAGAACTGGGGGCTCAGAAGAAAAACTGTTTTTT. It is translated as CASRTGGSEEKLFF.

The chain links TRBV2 to TRBJ1-1; the D is unclear. The CDR3 sequence is 15 residues long. The germline V gene encodes CDR1 SNHLY and CDR2 FYNNEI. With 3 bases removed from V and 4 bases from J, the gap between germline ends came to 15 bases. CDR3 region: CASSEKEEGSTEAFF. The CDR3 nucleotides read TGTGCCAGCAGTGAGAAAGAGGAAGGTAGCACTGAAGCTTTCTTT.

This clone was picked up a small number of times. The chain's CDR3 is CASSLESGDSWPQHF. Written as DNA, the CDR3 is TGTGCCAGCAGCTTAGAGTCAGGGGATTCTTGGCCCCAGCATTTT. The V gene is TRBV11-2, the J gene TRBJ1-5, with TRBD1 as a possible D gene (6 bases). From germline, CDR1 is SGHAT and CDR2 FQNNGV. The CDR3 runs 15 residues. V was clipped by 0 bases and J by 9 bases, with 15 bases between them. Looking up the rest from reference TRBV11-2 and TRBJ1-5 gives the full variable domain: EAGVAQSPRYKIIEKRQSVAFWCNPISGHATLYWYQQILGQGPKLLIQFQNNGVVDDSQLPKDRFSAERLKGVDSTLKIQPAKLEDSAVYLCASSLESGDSWPQHFGDGTRLSIL.

This clone occurred a few times. This sequence joins TRBV5-6 and TRBJ1-6; D gene ambiguous. The CDR3 length is 16 residues. Trimming took 2 bases from V and 7 from J, leaving 16 bases between them. Germline V gene data show CDR1 as SGHDT and CDR2 as YYEEEE. The CDR3 region has the DNA TGTGCCAGCAGCTTACAAGCAGCAGTATTAAATTCACCCCTCCACTTT. The encoded protein is CASSLQAAVLNSPLHF.

V and J are TRBV6-6 and TRBJ2-1; possibly TRBD1 for D (6 bases). Looked up from germline, CDR1 is MNHNY and CDR2 is SVGAGI (reference sequence). Trimming removed 0 bases at V and 9 bases at J, with 12 bases between. The CDR3 has 14 amino acids. The CDR3 loop reads CASSYSYRAAEQFF. CDR3 nucleotide sequence: TGTGCCAGCAGTTACTCCTACAGGGCCGCTGAGCAGTTCTTC.

This clone was picked up a small number of times. The chain couples TRBV4-2 to TRBJ1-2, with D possibly being TRBD1 (6 bases). Trimming took off 3 bases at V and 2 bases at J, with 10 bases between the two ends. CDR1 and CDR2 from the germline V gene are LGHNA and YNFKEQ. The CDR3 totals 14 residues. In DNA, the CDR3 is TGTGCCAGCAGCCACGGGGGGCAAAACTATGGCTACACCTTC. This codes for CASSHGGQNYGYTF.

The V call is TRBV7-8, the J call TRBJ1-2; D gene ambiguous. Germline lookup yields CDR1 SGHVS and CDR2 FQNEAQ. This CDR3 region has 14 residues. V gave up 0 bases and J gave up 3 bases, with 8 bases separating them. This CDR3 reads CASSLAPWDYGYTF. In DNA, the CDR3 is TGTGCCAGCAGCTTAGCGCCGTGGGACTATGGCTACACCTTC.

V and J are TRBV15 and TRBJ2-7; D is unclear. The CDR3 contains 14 residues. Germline V lookup: CDR1 LNHNV, CDR2 YYDKDF (reference sequence). Trimming stripped 0 bases from V and 0 bases from J, with 6 bases between. The CDR3 nucleotides are TGTGCCACCAGCAGAGATCTCGTCTCCTACGAGCAGTACTTC. Translating gives CATSRDLVSYEQYF.

This chain links TRBV9 with TRBJ1-1; D call uncertain. V was shortened by 1 base and J by 7 bases, with 11 bases between the two germline ends. Germline-derived CDR1 and CDR2 are SGDLS and YYNGEE. The CDR3 is 13 residues long. The CDR3 DNA follows: TGTGCCAGCAGCGTAAGACCTCTGGGTGAAGCTTTCTTT. Amino acid sequence: CASSVRPLGEAFF.

The chain combines TRBV5-6 with TRBJ2-6; no reliable D call. The CDR3 consists of 15 residues. Trimming left V 0 bases short and J 0 bases short, with 4 bases between. In germline, CDR1 is SGHDT, CDR2 YYEEEE. CDR3 in DNA: TGTGCCAGCAGCTTGGGGGTCTCTGGGGCCAACGTCCTGACTTTC. This sequence encodes CASSLGVSGANVLTF.

The chain combines TRBV28 with TRBJ2-3, with unresolved D. The germline V gene has CDR1 MDHEN and CDR2 SYDVKM. With 5 bases removed from V and 1 base from J, the gap between germline ends came to 10 bases. There are 14 residues in the CDR3. The CDR3 region is CASSLDLGTDTQYF. CDR3 coding DNA: TGTGCCAGCAGTCTAGACTTGGGCACAGATACGCAGTATTTT.